Reported below is one T cell receptor (beta chain). Its antigen is still unknown. Here immunoSEQ multiplex PCR was the method, and the copy in TCRdb shows in-frame clones only, minus some. There are 50,000 to 75,000 clones in the sample; around 90% occur only once, and approximately 22% lies in the top ten. The data derive from a study of T cells in localized non-small cell lung cancer. CDR1 SGHTS and CDR2 YDEGEE come from the germline V gene. The CDR3 has 16 residues. The V end lost 1 base, the J end lost 4 bases, and 15 bases lay between the germline ends. The study, taken as a whole, reports: Uninvolved adjacent lung showed the highest T cell clonality, exceeding tumor. Because researchers sequenced only one region of the tumor, heterogeneity is still possible.

This TCR was recovered from a man aged 35 to 69 with stage I squamous cell lung carcinoma. Material: peripheral blood, obtained before any cancer treatment. The J gene is TRBJ1-3, the V gene TRBV5-8; D is uncertain. The CDR3 region is CASSLLGNRGGNTIYF. The CDR3 bases are TGTGCCAGCAGCTTGTTGGGGAACCGCGGGGGAAACACCATATATTTT.